One sample yielded the 20 T cell receptor beta chains listed below, sequenced in a study of long-term antiretroviral therapy in people with HIV. The assay used was immunoSEQ (version v3.0), run at survey level. Sequencing was performed with immunoSEQ multiplex PCR; in TCRdb, only in-frame clones are kept and a portion is missing. The sample has some 16,000 clones, around 84% seen once. Specimen: unsorted PBMCs, collected 0.1 years before starting antiretroviral therapy. These receptors came from a man aged 18 to 35 with HIV.

The chain carries TRBV7-2 and TRBJ2-1, with 11 bases that match TRBD2. Per germline, CDR1 SGHTA and CDR2 FQGNSA. Trimming took 1 base from V and 3 from J; bases not matched to a gene: 2. The CDR3 spans 16 residues. CDR3 loop: CASSLVGTSGYNEQFF. The CDR3 nucleotides are TGTGCCAGCAGCTTAGTTGGGACTAGCGGCTACAATGAGCAGTTCTTC.

CDR3 amino acids: CATSSFKVAGANVLTF. In DNA form, the CDR3 reads TGTGCCACCAGCAGCTTCAAGGTGGCTGGGGCCAACGTCCTGACTTTC. The rearrangement uses TRBV15 and TRBJ2-6; D not certain. Trimming cost V 3 bases and J 2 bases, with 11 bases left between them. Germline V CDR1 and CDR2: LNHNV, YYDKDF (reference sequence). The CDR3 sequence is 16 residues long.

V usage is TRBV6-1 and J usage is TRBJ2-7; TRBD2 might be the D (5 bases). Trimming removed 4 bases at V and 5 bases at J, with 12 bases between. The CDR3 has 13 residues. The V gene's germline CDR1 is MNHNS and CDR2 SASEGT. The CDR3 DNA reads TGTGCCAGCAGTGCAACTAGTTTTCACGAGCAGTACTTC. This translates into CASSATSFHEQYF.

The chain joins TRBV5-5 to TRBJ1-1, with a weak D call TRBD1 (6 bases). Germline V gene data show CDR1 as SGHKS and CDR2 as YYEKEE (reference sequence). The CDR3 loop spans 15 amino acids. V gave up 1 base and J gave up 4 bases, with 14 bases separating them. CDR3 residues: CASSLSGDLGTEAFF. CDR3 in DNA: TGTGCCAGCAGCTTGTCAGGGGACCTGGGCACTGAAGCTTTCTTT.

The chain joins TRBV4-1 to TRBJ2-7; D remains unclear. Trimming took off 0 bases at V and 1 base at J, with 7 bases between the two ends. The germline V gene has CDR1 MGHRA and CDR2 YSYEKL. The CDR3 has 14 residues. DNA of the CDR3: TGCGCCAGCAGCCAAGAAATACTATCCTACGAGCAGTACTTC. Protein product: CASSQEILSYEQYF.

V usage is TRBV7-9 and J usage is TRBJ2-7; no definite D call. V was pared by 1 base and J by 7 bases, with 8 bases between. CDR3 length: 12 residues. Germline V gene data show CDR1 as SEHNR and CDR2 as FQNEAQ (reference sequence). CDR3 nucleotide sequence: TGTGCCAGCAGCTTAGATGACGGGGAGCAGTACTTC. Its translation is CASSLDDGEQYF.

The chain links TRBV28 to TRBJ1-5; D gene ambiguous. CDR3 length: 11 residues. Per the germline V gene, CDR1 is MDHEN and CDR2 is SYDVKM. V gave up 5 bases and J gave up 6 bases, with 5 bases separating them. CDR3 DNA sequence: TGTGCCAGCAGTCAAAGTCAGCCCCAGCATTTT. The encoded protein is CASSQSQPQHF.

The rearrangement uses TRBV5-6 and TRBJ1-5; 9 bases are a match to TRBD1. Germline V gene sequence: CDR1 SGHDT, CDR2 YYEEEE. Losses at the gene ends were 5 bases for V and 4 bases for J; bases not matched to a gene: 7. CDR3 length equals 15 residues. The CDR3 reads CASRIGTGRNQPQHF. The CDR3 DNA reads as TGTGCCAGCAGAATAGGGACAGGGAGGAATCAGCCCCAGCATTTT.

This clone has a handful of counts. The chain uses TRBV7-2 and TRBJ1-5; no clear D gene. V was clipped by 5 bases and J by 0 bases, with 8 bases between them. The CDR3 is made up of 14 amino acids. From germline, CDR1 is SGHTA and CDR2 FQGNSA. The CDR3 spells CASSRRNSNQPQHF. CDR3 sequence (DNA): TGTGCCAGCAGCCGCCGTAATAGCAATCAGCCCCAGCATTTT.

This chain links TRBV10-3 with TRBJ1-2, with 9 bases identical to TRBD1. The CDR3 extends over 12 amino acids. CDR1 and CDR2 (germline): ENHRY, SYGVKD. The J segment lost 8 bases and the V segment lost 9 bases, leaving 7 bases of the junction unmatched. CDR3 amino acids: CAISGTGQGYTF. Written as DNA, the CDR3 is TGTGCCATTAGCGGGACAGGGCAAGGCTACACCTTC.

This clone came up a few times. The rearrangement links TRBV11-2 to TRBJ2-7; no clear D gene. V was cut by 4 bases and J by 3 bases, with 16 bases left in between. The CDR3 sequence is 15 residues long. Germline V gene lookup returns CDR1 SGHAT and CDR2 FQNNGV. The CDR3, as DNA: TGTGCCAGCAGCTCCCGGGCCCCGATCTACTACGAGCAGTACTTC. As protein: CASSSRAPIYYEQYF.

The V and J genes are TRBV28 and TRBJ1-2; TRBD1 might be the D (5 bases). The CDR3 has 14 residues. Germline CDR1 is MDHEN and CDR2 is SYDVKM. Trimming cost V 3 bases and J 5 bases, with 13 bases left between them. This CDR3 is CASSFPRERYGYTF. The CDR3 DNA reads as TGTGCCAGCAGTTTCCCCAGGGAACGGTATGGCTACACCTTC.

V gene TRBV4-2 combines with J gene TRBJ1-3, with D possibly matching TRBD1 (6 bases). Per the germline V gene, CDR1 is LGHNA and CDR2 is YNFKEQ. Between the trimmed V and J ends, which lost 0 bases and 0 bases, there was a span of 12 bases. CDR3 length: 17 residues. Here the CDR3 reads CASSQDGRGNSGNTIYF. The CDR3 DNA follows: TGTGCCAGCAGCCAAGACGGGAGGGGGAACTCTGGAAACACCATATATTTT.

V is TRBV9 and J is TRBJ2-4; D tentatively reads TRBD1 or TRBD2 (5 bases each). Germline values: CDR1 SGDLS, CDR2 YYNGEE. The CDR3 is 15 amino acids. V lost 3 bases to trimming and J lost 0 bases, with 10 bases between them. CDR3 in DNA: TGTGCCAGCAGCGCCGGGGCGCTAGCCAAAAACATTCAGTACTTC. It translates to CASSAGALAKNIQYF.

The chain uses TRBV9 and TRBJ2-7; TRBD2 is a possible D gene (7 bases). Trimming took 7 bases from V and 6 from J, leaving 23 bases between them. This CDR3 has 15 residues. Germline V CDR1 and CDR2: SGDLS, YYNGEE. The CDR3 DNA is TGTGCCAGCTTACCAAGGGGGAGGGCCATTTGCGAGCAGTACTTC. It yields the protein CASLPRGRAICEQYF.

The chain carries TRBV18 and TRBJ1-1; D is unresolved. Trimming removed 6 bases at V and 4 bases at J, with 12 bases between. The V gene's germline CDR1 is KGHSH and CDR2 LQKENI. This CDR3 has 13 residues. CDR3 coding DNA: TGTGCCAGCTCCCCCACTCGGGGCACTGAAGCTTTCTTT. This gives the protein CASSPTRGTEAFF.

The chain couples TRBV6-1 to TRBJ1-1, with D tentatively TRBD1 (5 bases). Trimming took off 3 bases at V and 3 bases at J, with 14 bases between the two ends. The germline CDR1 and CDR2 sequences are MNHNS and SASEGT. The CDR3 runs 15 residues. The DNA for the CDR3 is TGTGCCAGCAGTGAGGGGCCTGGGCGGTACACTGAAGCTTTCTTT. Translating it yields CASSEGPGRYTEAFF.

The chain recombines TRBV7-3 with TRBJ1-3; D might be TRBD1 (6 bases). CDR1 is SGHTA, CDR2 FQGTGA, per germline. V dropped 1 base and J dropped 7 bases, with 11 bases sitting between them. The CDR3 covers 14 residues. CDR3 bases: TGTGCCAGCAGCTTAAAGGGGGAGCGGAACACCATATATTTT. This translates into CASSLKGERNTIYF. The full variable domain, in which reference TRBV7-3 and TRBJ1-3 provide the parts outside the CDR3, is GAGVSQTPSNKVTEKGKYVELRCDPISGHTALYWYRQSLGQGPEFLIYFQGTGAADDSGLPNDRFFAVRPEGSVSTLKIQRTERGDSAVYLCASSLKGERNTIYFGEGSWLTVV.

CDR3 sequence reads: CSVESFGTGGTEAFF. The DNA for the CDR3 is TGCAGCGTTGAAAGTTTTGGGACAGGGGGGACTGAAGCTTTCTTT. This chain connects TRBV29-1 to TRBJ1-1; 11 nucleotides agree with TRBD1. Germline V gives CDR1 SQVTM, CDR2 ANQGSEA. The CDR3 runs to 15 residues. The trim removed 2 bases at V and 5 bases at J, leaving 7 bases unmatched. The full variable domain, in which reference TRBV29-1 and TRBJ1-1 provide the parts outside the CDR3, is SAVISQKPSRDICQRGTSLTIQCQVDSQVTMMFWYRQQPGQSLTLIATANQGSEATYESGFVIDKFPISRPNLTFSTLTVSNMSPEDSSIYLCSVESFGTGGTEAFFGQGTRLTVV.

The chain carries TRBV27 and TRBJ1-2; D possibly corresponds to TRBD1 (6 bases). Trimming pared 8 bases from V and 4 bases from J, leaving 14 bases between. The CDR3 sequence is 13 residues long. Germline CDR1 is MNHEY and CDR2 is SMNVEV (reference sequence). The CDR3 DNA reads as TGTGCCAGCTGGGGGGGGGCGGGCTATGGCTACACCTTC. This encodes CASWGGAGYGYTF.